Listed below are T cell receptor beta chains from one sample, sequenced in a study of blood T cell repertoires in COVID-19. Data came from immunoSEQ multiplex PCR; TCRdb stores just in-frame clones and leaves some out. Of approximately 150,000 clones detected, more than 70% appear once; the ten largest clones hold around 8.2%. Sequencing was performed on peripheral blood. The source is a woman aged 55-70 years with acute or convalescent COVID-19. Each CDR3 is given with its conserved first and last residue. A D gene is named only where the DNA matches it firmly. For some rows the clone size is stated as once, few or many, or as a class when expanded; others skip it.

D gene,clone size,V gene,J gene,CDR3 protein,CDR3 DNA
TRBD2,NA,TRBV19,TRBJ2-7,CASSPSGAYPYEQYF,TGTGCCAGTAGTCCGAGCGGGGCCTACCCCTACGAGCAGTACTTC
TRBD2,NA,TRBV4-3,TRBJ2-3,CASSHILGLAGGWTSTDTQYF,TGCGCCAGTAGCCACATCCTGGGACTAGCGGGGGGCTGGACTAGCACAGATACGCAGTATTTT
TRBD1,once,TRBV27,TRBJ1-2,CASSFNTGQGTYGYTF,TGTGCCAGCAGCTTCAACACAGGACAGGGGACCTATGGCTACACCTTC
NA,NA,TRBV5-6,TRBJ2-2,CASRAGQRSGELFF,TGTGCCAGCAGGGCGGGACAGAGGTCCGGGGAGCTGTTTTTT
TRBD2,once,TRBV9,TRBJ2-1,CASSVVAGGPGEQFF,TGTGCCAGCAGCGTAGTCGCGGGGGGGCCTGGTGAGCAGTTCTTC
TRBD1,NA,TRBV3-1/TRBV3-2,TRBJ1-1,CASSLPGGREAFF,TGTGCCAGCAGCCTCCCAGGGGGGAGGGAAGCTTTCTTT
NA,NA,TRBV9,TRBJ1-4,CASSAGRTANEKLFF,TGTGCCAGCAGCGCCGGGAGGACCGCTAATGAAAAACTGTTTTTT
NA,NA,TRBV7-8,TRBJ1-2,CASSFDSNYGYTF,TGTGCCAGCAGCTTTGACAGTAACTATGGCTACACCTTC
TRBD2,NA,TRBV7-9,TRBJ2-1,CASSRTSGGASNEQFF,TGTGCCAGCAGCCGGACTAGCGGGGGGGCGAGCAATGAGCAGTTCTTC
TRBD1,NA,TRBV9,TRBJ1-5,CASSVEGQSYQPQHF,TGTGCCAGCAGCGTCGAGGGACAGTCGTATCAGCCCCAGCATTTT
NA,NA,TRBV7-2,TRBJ2-5,CASSPGVTIQETQYF,TGTGCCAGCAGCCCAGGGGTCACAATTCAAGAGACCCAGTACTTC
TRBD2,NA,TRBV3-1/TRBV3-2,TRBJ2-1,CASSQRGAKYNEQFF,TGTGCCAGCAGCCAGCGGGGGGCTAAATACAATGAGCAGTTCTTC
TRBD1,NA,TRBV30,TRBJ2-7,CAWKRQGTSYEQYF,TGTGCCTGGAAAAGACAGGGAACTTCCTACGAGCAGTACTTC
TRBD2,NA,TRBV11-2,TRBJ2-1,CASRAGGRNEQFF,TGTGCCAGCAGGGCGGGGGGGCGGAATGAGCAGTTCTTC
NA,NA,TRBV5-1,TRBJ2-5,CASSLGTGEAQYF,TGCGCCAGCAGCCTCGGGACTGGGGAAGCCCAGTACTTC
TRBD2,NA,TRBV6-1,TRBJ2-7,CASSEGPGRDYEQYF,TGTGCCAGCAGTGAAGGGCCTGGGAGGGACTACGAGCAGTACTTC
NA,NA,TRBV7-8,TRBJ2-2,CASSLSGLPNTGELFF,TGTGCCAGCAGCTTATCAGGGCTACCGAACACCGGGGAGCTGTTTTTT
TRBD1,NA,TRBV11-3,TRBJ2-7,CASSFDRGYSYEQYF,TGTGCCAGCAGCTTCGACAGGGGATACTCCTACGAGCAGTACTTC
TRBD1,once,TRBV6-5,TRBJ1-1,CASSLSLRGQAFF,TGTGCCAGCAGTCTGTCGCTCAGGGGGCAAGCTTTCTTT
NA,once,TRBV18,TRBJ1-1,CASSPPSRGPSLNTEAFF,TGTGCCAGCTCACCACCGAGCAGGGGACCCTCATTGAACACTGAAGCTTTCTTT
TRBD1,few,TRBV5-6,TRBJ2-7,CASSLVQGYHEQYF,TGTGCCAGCAGCTTGGTACAGGGGTACCACGAGCAGTACTTC
TRBD1,once,TRBV27,TRBJ1-5,CASSRDSRGGNQPQHF,TGTGCCAGCAGCCGGGACAGCCGAGGGGGTAATCAGCCCCAGCATTTT
NA,NA,TRBV9,TRBJ2-1,CASSPTPTGSNEQFF,TGTGCCAGCAGCCCCACGCCTACAGGATCCAATGAGCAGTTCTTC
TRBD2,NA,TRBV11-2,TRBJ2-2,CASSRDPRGGGELFF,TGTGCCAGCAGTCGGGACCCCCGGGGGGGCGGGGAGCTGTTTTTT
TRBD1,few,TRBV28,TRBJ2-5,CASSRQGVETQYF,TGTGCCAGCAGTCGACAGGGTGTAGAGACCCAGTACTTC
NA,NA,TRBV10-3,TRBJ1-2,CAISESGGSGGYTF,TGTGCCATCAGTGAGTCGGGTGGTTCAGGGGGCTACACCTTC
NA,once,TRBV7-9,TRBJ1-1,CASSFQVDTEAFF,TGTGCCAGCAGCTTTCAGGTCGACACTGAAGCTTTCTTT
TRBD2,NA,TRBV29-1,TRBJ2-7,CSVDREGSGGDSYEQYF,TGCAGCGTCGACAGGGAGGGTAGCGGGGGAGATTCCTACGAGCAGTACTTC
NA,NA,TRBV4-1,TRBJ1-1,CASSPRNGQPTLNTEAFF,TGCGCCAGCAGCCCAAGAAATGGACAGCCGACTTTGAACACTGAAGCTTTCTTT
NA,NA,TRBV14,TRBJ2-3,CASSRFHSAGAGSTDTQYF,TGTGCCAGCAGCAGATTTCATTCCGCGGGGGCCGGAAGCACAGATACGCAGTATTTT
TRBD1,NA,TRBV28,TRBJ2-5,CASSPTGQGKETQYF,TGTGCCAGCAGCCCTACGGGACAGGGAAAAGAGACCCAGTACTTC
TRBD2,NA,TRBV28,TRBJ2-3,CASSRRPAGVLSTDTQYF,TGTGCCAGCAGTCGAAGGCCAGCGGGGGTACTTAGCACAGATACGCAGTATTTT
TRBD2,NA,TRBV7-9,TRBJ2-2,CASSLRSPRGTGELFF,TGTGCCAGCAGCTTAAGGAGCCCGCGGGGGACCGGGGAGCTGTTTTTT
TRBD1,NA,TRBV3-1/TRBV3-2,TRBJ1-4,CASSQTSTGDEKLFF,TGTGCCAGCAGCCAAACCTCGACAGGGGATGAAAAACTGTTTTTT
TRBD2,NA,TRBV11-3,TRBJ2-1,CASTPRTSGGQRNYHEQFF,TGTGCCAGCACCCCCAGGACTAGCGGGGGGCAGCGCAATTACCATGAGCAGTTCTTC
TRBD2,NA,TRBV27,TRBJ2-2,CASRVSGGPNTGELFF,TGTGCCAGCAGAGTGAGCGGGGGCCCTAACACCGGGGAGCTGTTTTTT
NA,NA,TRBV6-5,TRBJ2-7,CASRPLSSYEQYF,TGTGCCAGCAGGCCGTTGAGTTCCTACGAGCAGTACTTC
NA,NA,TRBV4-2,TRBJ1-1,CASSRTDTNTEAFF,TGTGCCAGCAGCCGAACCGACACGAACACTGAAGCTTTCTTT
NA,NA,TRBV9,TRBJ2-3,CASSGHSGRTDTQYF,TGTGCCAGCAGCGGACATAGCGGTCGCACAGATACGCAGTATTTT
NA,NA,TRBV7-2,TRBJ1-5,CASSLARNQPQHF,TGTGCCAGCAGCTTAGCCCGGAATCAGCCCCAGCATTTT
NA,NA,TRBV5-8,TRBJ2-3,CASRNRQATDTQYF,TGTGCCAGCAGAAACCGACAGGCCACAGATACGCAGTATTTT
TRBD1,NA,TRBV20-1,TRBJ1-4,CSASWRQGYSIEKLFF,TGCAGTGCTAGTTGGAGACAGGGGTACTCAATTGAAAAACTGTTTTTT
NA,NA,TRBV11-2,TRBJ2-7,CASSPRRGNNYEQYF,TGTGCCAGCAGCCCCCGGCGCGGAAATAACTACGAGCAGTACTTC
NA,NA,TRBV9,TRBJ2-1,CASSVGGTYNEQFF,TGTGCCAGCAGCGTAGGAGGGACCTACAATGAGCAGTTCTTC
NA,NA,TRBV28,TRBJ1-2,CASIGAGYGYTF,TGTGCCAGCATAGGGGCTGGTTATGGCTACACCTTC
NA,NA,TRBV12-3/TRBV12-4,TRBJ1-1,CASRSRKNTEAFF,TGTGCCAGCAGGTCCAGGAAGAACACTGAAGCTTTCTTT
NA,NA,TRBV9,TRBJ2-7,CASSPQGYEQYF,TGTGCCAGCAGCCCCCAGGGGTACGAGCAGTACTTC
NA,NA,TRBV2,TRBJ2-3,CASSVRLTDTQYF,TGTGCCAGCAGTGTTAGACTCACAGATACGCAGTATTTT
NA,once,TRBV2,TRBJ1-2,CASSEAREDGYTF,TGTGCCAGCAGTGAAGCACGGGAAGATGGCTACACCTTC
TRBD2,once,TRBV9,TRBJ2-7,CASSVGEAGALYEQYF,TGTGCCAGCAGCGTAGGGGAAGCGGGGGCCCTCTACGAGCAGTACTTC
TRBD1,few,TRBV4-1,TRBJ2-2,CASSQDPTGTGPGELFF,TGCGCCAGCAGCCAAGATCCTACCGGGACAGGGCCCGGGGAGCTGTTTTTT
NA,NA,TRBV6-5,TRBJ2-7,CASTLERAGEQYF,TGTGCCAGCACCCTGGAAAGGGCGGGCGAGCAGTACTTC
NA,NA,TRBV9,TRBJ1-3,CASSAEDSSGNTIYF,TGTGCCAGCTCCGCGGAGGACAGCTCTGGAAACACCATATATTTT